This TCR beta chain derives from a study of cytomegalovirus exposure and HLA in healthy donors. Assay: immunoSEQ multiplex PCR; the TCRdb copy retains only in-frame clones and omits some. Of some 120,000 clones listed, around 96% are singletons. The CDR3 length is 15 residues. V was pared by 6 bases and J by 3 bases, with 17 bases between. The germline V gene has CDR1 MDHEN and CDR2 SYDVKM. Sequencing was performed on PBMCs. The TCR was taken from a man aged 18 to 29 in good health and CMV-seronegative. This sequence joins TRBV28 and TRBJ1-2, with no clear D. The CDR3 DNA is TGTGCCAGCAGCCCAATCATATCGGGTTACTATGGCTACACCTTC. Protein sequence: CASSPIISGYYGYTF.